This T cell receptor beta chain emerged from a study of T cells in narcolepsy (dated by TCRdb to 2017 to 2018). In terms of the full investigation: Patients with narcolepsy type 1 or type 2 (NT1, NT2) were enrolled in the study together with healthy control donors. To look for autoreactive T cells in narcolepsy patients that target self-antigens of hypocretin neurons (hypocretin, TRIB2), the study used TCR Vbeta sequencing to follow clonotypes in blood and CSF.

Library method: the immunoSEQ multiplex PCR assay. TCRdb stores this immuneACCESS table with in-frame sequences only. Part of the clones is absent; in the studies checked, under half of the shortfall reflects unresolved V genes, and no reason is known for the rest. Within this sample are 25,000 to 30,000 clones, with around 84% of them counted one time only. The ten largest clones represent approximately 1.1% of the sample. Study-wide findings and limitations: Plots comparing CSF and blood CD4+ T cell clonotypes from the same patient highlighted HCRT-specific and TRIB2-specific autoreactive clonotypes. Some blood memory CD4+ repertoires from patients and controls contained no sequences matching autoreactive T cell clones. Patients and controls had similar numbers of sequenced blood memory CD4+ clonotypes, with averages of 39,000 to 50,000 in patients and 33,354 in controls. According to the report, autoreactive clonotypes were detected serially in the blood of the same patients and of different patients, but not in healthy controls.

The CDR3 goes from the cysteine to the phenylalanine over 15 residues. Only the CDR3 DNA stays, 45 bases, in frame from base 1. V lost 5 bases and J lost 5 bases, and the count of bases not matched to a germline gene is 9. CDR1 and CDR2 are read off the germline V gene as SGHVS and FNYEAQ. Memory CD4+ T cells were sorted ex vivo from peripheral blood of narcolepsy patients and healthy controls for TCR Vbeta sequencing. In the case of this clone: This clone's antigen is unknown. Base qualities are not at hand, and no much larger clone is one base apart.

Sequenced sample: memory (CD45RA-) CD4+ T cells from blood. The sample's cell subset or site, from its label and the paper: memory T cells sorted ex vivo from peripheral blood. The chain couples TRBV7-6 to TRBJ2-7; the central 10 bases match TRBD2. The sequence was obtained from a human donor in good health. The bases are TGTGCCAGCAGCATGGACACCGGGACTAGCGACGAGCAGTACTTC. This translates into CASSMDTGTSDEQYF.